The 30 T cell receptor beta chains below come from one sample, sequenced in a study of beta chain features in type 1 diabetes. Expressed TCRB transcripts were sequenced because the entire RNA isolate underwent reverse transcription. The method was immunoSEQ multiplex PCR; TCRdb's version includes in-frame clones alone and lacks a portion of them. Found here are about 250,000 clones, 11% to 15% of them singletons; the top ten hold around 0.03%. Material for sequencing was naive CD4+ T cells from blood. Receptor source: a woman aged 40 to 50 in good health.

The V call is TRBV6-5, the J call TRBJ1-6, with 7 bases aligning to TRBD1. V gave up 7 bases and J gave up 7 bases; unmatched junction bases: 7. This CDR3 comprises 14 residues. Germline lookup yields CDR1 MNHEY and CDR2 SVGAGI. CDR3 residues: CASTRQGGNSPLHF. The CDR3 bases are TGTGCCAGCACCCGGCAGGGGGGCAATTCACCCCTCCACTTT.

This clone was found a few times. The chain couples TRBV9 to TRBJ2-1; 11 bases match TRBD2. V dropped 1 base and J dropped 1; count of bases not matched to a gene: 4. Germline-derived CDR1 and CDR2 are SGDLS and YYNGEE. The CDR3 sequence is 17 residues long. The CDR3 bases are TGTGCCAGCAGCGTAACATCTAGCGGGGGGTCCTACAATGAGCAGTTCTTC. It is translated as CASSVTSSGGSYNEQFF.

This chain uses TRBV6-1 with TRBJ2-7; 8 bases map to TRBD2. From germline, CDR1 is MNHNS and CDR2 SASEGT. J was trimmed by 2 bases and V by 1 base; bases with no gene match: 1. The CDR3 extends over 14 amino acids. The CDR3 reads CASSEDGGAYEQYF. CDR3 DNA sequence: TGTGCCAGCAGTGAAGACGGGGGGGCCTACGAGCAGTACTTC.

This clone has more than one count but fewer than ten. The gene calls are TRBV7-2 and TRBJ2-3, with a weak D call TRBD1 (5 bases). Trimming pared 5 bases from V and 10 bases from J, leaving 19 bases between. This CDR3 spans 14 amino acids. Germline loops: CDR1 SGHTA, CDR2 FQGNSA. The CDR3 nucleotides read TGTGCCAGCAGCGCTCCCCCCCTCAGGGATGCGCAGTATTTT. Translation gives CASSAPPLRDAQYF.

The chain has TRBV19 and TRBJ2-5; D remains ambiguous. This CDR3 is 13 amino acids long. Germline lookup yields CDR1 LNHDA and CDR2 SQIVND (reference sequence). V lost 4 bases, J lost 7 bases, and 13 bases lay in between. Here the CDR3 DNA reads TGTGCCAGTAGTAAGACATTAACCGGGACCCAGTACTTC. It specifies CASSKTLTGTQYF.

J is TRBJ1-2 and V is TRBV18; no reliable D call. The CDR3 spans 14 residues. V lost 1 base, J lost 7 bases, and 13 bases lay in between. The germline CDR1 and CDR2 sequences are KGHSH and LQKENI. The CDR3 DNA reads TGTGCCAGCTCACCACGGGAGGAGCTGGGTGGCTACACCTTC. It encodes CASSPREELGGYTF.

This clone has just a few counts. The chain links TRBV11-2 to TRBJ2-6, with TRBD1 matching over 7 bases. Germline assignment: CDR1 SGHAT and CDR2 FQNNGV. V gave up 5 bases and J gave up 1 base; unmatched junction bases: 5. The CDR3 has 16 amino acids. CDR3 residues: CASSPRTGSGANVLTF. The CDR3 coding sequence is TGTGCCAGCAGCCCTCGGACAGGATCTGGGGCCAACGTCCTGACTTTC.

The V gene is TRBV25-1, the J gene TRBJ2-7; TRBD2 agrees at 9 bases. In germline, CDR1 is MGHDK, CDR2 SYGVNS. V gave up 1 base and J gave up 7 bases; unmatched junction bases: 8. The CDR3 runs to 15 residues. CDR3 amino acids: CASSESILAGWEQYF. In DNA, the CDR3 is TGTGCCAGCAGTGAATCCATCCTAGCGGGGTGGGAGCAGTACTTC.

The chain joins TRBV7-2 to TRBJ1-4; D is unresolved. Trimming took off 5 bases at V and 8 bases at J, with 15 bases between the two ends. The CDR3 loop spans 14 amino acids. Germline V CDR1 and CDR2: SGHTA, FQGNSA. The CDR3 spells CASSPYVGREKLFF. The CDR3 nucleotides are TGTGCCAGCAGCCCCTACGTTGGGCGAGAAAAACTGTTTTTT. The complete variable domain, with remaining parts taken from reference TRBV7-2 and TRBJ1-4, reads GAGVSQSPSNKVTEKGKDVELRCDPISGHTALYWYRQSLGQGLEFLIYFQGNSAPDKSGLPSDRFSAERTGGSVSTLTIQRTQQEDSAVYLCASSPYVGREKLFFGSGTQLSVL.

CDR3 DNA: TGTGCCAGTAGTTCCATGGGCCAGCGGGCGAACTACGAGCAGTACTTC. It codes for CASSSMGQRANYEQYF. The rearrangement joins TRBV19 to TRBJ2-7; a weak D match, TRBD2 (6 bases). V was clipped by 5 bases and J by 3 bases, with 20 bases between them. This CDR3 has 16 amino acids. The germline V gene encodes CDR1 LNHDA and CDR2 SQIVND (reference sequence).

This clone was seen only a few times. The chain has TRBV7-2 and TRBJ2-2; TRBD1 matches 7 bases. The CDR3 spans 16 residues. Germline assignment: CDR1 SGHTA and CDR2 FQGNSA. V was pared by 4 bases and J by 0 bases, with 5 bases of the junction left unmatched. CDR3 nucleotides: TGTGCCAGCAGCTCCAGGACAGGATCGAACACCGGGGAGCTGTTTTTT. It yields the protein CASSSRTGSNTGELFF. Together with reference TRBV7-2 and TRBJ2-2, the CDR3 gives the full variable domain: GAGVSQSPSNKVTEKGKDVELRCDPISGHTALYWYRQSLGQGLEFLIYFQGNSAPDKSGLPSDRFSAERTGGSVSTLTIQRTQQEDSAVYLCASSSRTGSNTGELFFGEGSRLTVL.

The V gene is TRBV18, the J gene TRBJ2-5, with 7 positions matching TRBD1. The germline V gene encodes CDR1 KGHSH and CDR2 LQKENI. CDR3 size: 18 residues. Germline trimming cut 2 bases from V and 5 bases from J; bases unmatched to any gene: 17. The CDR3 protein is CASSPSPLTGYTSETQYF. CDR3 DNA sequence: TGTGCCAGCTCACCATCCCCCTTGACAGGGTATACAAGTGAGACCCAGTACTTC.

This clone was counted only a few times. V usage is TRBV6-6 and J usage is TRBJ1-5; weak D call: TRBD1 (6 bases). The CDR3 loop spans 15 amino acids. V shed 2 bases and J shed 2 bases, with 10 bases lying between them. The germline V gene encodes CDR1 MNHNY and CDR2 SVGAGI (reference sequence). The CDR3 nucleotides are TGTGCCAGCAGTTACCACAGGGAAGGCAATCAGCCCCAGCATTTT. Its translation is CASSYHREGNQPQHF.

This chain connects TRBV4-3 to TRBJ2-3; 7 nucleotides line up with TRBD2. The germline V gene encodes CDR1 LGHNA and CDR2 YSLEER. With 0 bases clipped from V and 2 bases from J, the junction kept 8 bases outside the gene matches. This CDR3 is 17 amino acids long. The CDR3 DNA reads TGCGCCAGCAGCCAAGACCGGCTAGCGGCAAACACAGATACGCAGTATTTT. Translation: CASSQDRLAANTDTQYF.

The chain combines TRBV25-1 with TRBJ2-7, with D possibly being TRBD1 (5 bases). Germline CDR1 MGHDK, CDR2 SYGVNS. This CDR3 contains 14 residues. V lost 3 bases to trimming and J lost 0 bases, with 9 bases between them. The CDR3 here is CASSDRASSYEQYF. Here the CDR3 DNA reads TGTGCCAGCAGTGACAGGGCCAGCTCCTACGAGCAGTACTTC.

Notes on this clone: In the same sample, other DNA sequences code for this CDR3. This sequence joins TRBV5-1 and TRBJ1-2; weak D call: TRBD1 (5 bases). The germline V gene encodes CDR1 SGHRS and CDR2 YFSETQ. CDR3 length: 12 residues. Trimming shortened V by 0 bases and J by 6 bases, and 6 bases separated the two germline ends. Here the CDR3 DNA reads TGCGCCAGCAGCTTGGCCAGGGATGGCTACACCTTC. It is translated as CASSLARDGYTF.

CDR3 amino acids: CASSASGGAVGETQYF. The CDR3 nucleotides read TGTGCCAGCAGCGCTAGCGGGGGGGCCGTAGGAGAGACCCAGTACTTC. V gene TRBV9 combines with J gene TRBJ2-5; 12 bases match TRBD2. J lost 4 bases, V lost 3 bases, and 7 bases had no gene match. The germline gives CDR1 SGDLS, CDR2 YYNGEE. There are 16 residues in the CDR3.

The V and J genes are TRBV7-9 and TRBJ2-5; 15 nucleotides align to TRBD2. The end of the DNA fits TRBJ2-7 better, so the J call may be wrong. The CDR3 spans 15 residues. The germline V gene has CDR1 SEHNR and CDR2 FQNEAQ (reference sequence). As DNA, the CDR3 is TGTGCCAGCAGCTTTGGGACTAGCGGGGGGTACGAGCAGTACTTC. It yields the protein CASSFGTSGGYEQYF.

This chain joins TRBV29-1 and TRBJ1-1, with 8 bases that match TRBD1. The CDR3 is 15 residues long. Germline assignment: CDR1 SQVTM and CDR2 ANQGSEA. Trimming at V came to 6 bases and at J to 4 bases, leaving 13 bases not matched to a gene. CDR3 region: CSVEQGGRGSTEAFF. The CDR3 DNA follows: TGCAGCGTCGAACAGGGGGGAAGAGGTAGCACTGAAGCTTTCTTT. Combining the CDR3 with reference TRBV29-1 and TRBJ1-1 gives the whole variable domain SAVISQKPSRDICQRGTSLTIQCQVDSQVTMMFWYRQQPGQSLTLIATANQGSEATYESGFVIDKFPISRPNLTFSTLTVSNMSPEDSSIYLCSVEQGGRGSTEAFFGQGTRLTVV.

In DNA, the CDR3 is TGTGCCAGCAGCGGGACAGGGGCAAGCACCGGGGAGCTGTTTTTT. Its translation: CASSGTGASTGELFF. This rearrangement joins TRBV9 to TRBJ2-2, with 9 bases aligning to TRBD1. V shed 3 bases, J shed 4 bases, and the junction held 4 bases outside the gene matches. Germline loops: CDR1 SGDLS, CDR2 YYNGEE. The CDR3 runs to 15 residues.

The chain is built from TRBV5-1 and TRBJ1-6; D unclear. Trimming left V 4 bases short and J 10 bases short, with 24 bases between. CDR3 length: 17 amino acids. The germline V gene encodes CDR1 SGHRS and CDR2 YFSETQ. This CDR3 reads CASSLRGEGSSPSPLHF. For the CDR3, the DNA is TGCGCCAGCAGCCTCCGTGGGGAGGGATCCTCCCCATCACCCCTCCACTTT.

The genes are TRBV14 and TRBJ1-2; 7 positions match TRBD1. The V gene end was trimmed by 0 bases and the J gene end by 6 bases; junction bases not matched to a gene: 7. The CDR3 has 15 amino acids. Germline values: CDR1 SGHDN, CDR2 FVKESK. CDR3 coding DNA: TGTGCCAGCAGCCAAGATTTGAAGGGGGCCAATGGCTACACCTTC. Amino acids: CASSQDLKGANGYTF.

The rearrangement uses TRBV6-1 and TRBJ2-3; 12 bases are shared with TRBD1. Trimming cost V 7 bases and J 2 bases; bases outside gene matches: 1. Germline V gene sequence: CDR1 MNHNS, CDR2 SASEGT. The CDR3 has 14 amino acids. The CDR3, as DNA: TGTGCCAGCATGGGACAGGGGGCCACAGATACGCAGTATTTT. As protein: CASMGQGATDTQYF.

The chain employs TRBV7-2 and TRBJ2-3; a weak D match, TRBD1 (5 bases). Germline V gives CDR1 SGHTA, CDR2 FQGNSA. V was shortened by 1 base and J by 0 bases, with 8 bases between the two germline ends. The CDR3 spans 15 residues. The CDR3 spells CASSLDRQSTDTQYF. The DNA for the CDR3 is TGTGCCAGCAGCTTAGACAGACAGAGCACAGATACGCAGTATTTT.

This clone was seen a few times. The J gene is TRBJ2-1, the V gene TRBV7-9; 14 nucleotides line up with TRBD2. CDR1 and CDR2 from the germline V gene are SEHNR and FQNEAQ (reference sequence). V lost 7 bases and J lost 9; bases outside the gene matches: 20. This CDR3 spans 19 amino acids. CDR3 region: CASNLYPPNGTSGGGEQFF. The CDR3 DNA follows: TGTGCCAGCAACTTGTACCCGCCGAACGGGACTAGCGGGGGAGGTGAGCAGTTCTTC.

V gene TRBV7-9 combines with J gene TRBJ1-1; the D is unclear. Germline loops: CDR1 SEHNR, CDR2 FQNEAQ (reference sequence). The CDR3 totals 13 residues. Trimming cost V 3 bases and J 5 bases, with 10 bases left between them. CDR3 in amino acids: CASSLVTGTEAFF. CDR3 bases: TGTGCCAGCAGCTTGGTAACGGGGACTGAAGCTTTCTTT.

This clone has just a few counts. J is TRBJ1-1 and V is TRBV5-1, with unresolved D. V lost 0 bases and J lost 7, with 7 bases in between. This CDR3 has 12 residues. The germline V gene encodes CDR1 SGHRS and CDR2 YFSETQ. The CDR3 sequence: CASSLAGIEAFF. The CDR3 DNA sequence: TGCGCCAGCAGCTTGGCGGGGATTGAAGCTTTCTTT. Complete variable domain (other parts from reference TRBV5-1 and TRBJ1-1): KAGVTQTPRYLIKTRGQQVTLSCSPISGHRSVSWYQQTPGQGLQFLFEYFSETQRNKGNFPGRFSGRQFSNSRSEMNVSTLELGDSALYLCASSLAGIEAFFGQGTRLTVV.

This clone has only a few counts. The chain has TRBV7-2 and TRBJ2-3; a possible D gene is TRBD2 (5 bases). In germline, CDR1 is SGHTA, CDR2 FQGNSA. Trimming removed 3 bases from V and 0 bases from J, with 13 bases in between. This CDR3 has 16 residues. The CDR3 nucleotides are TGTGCCAGCAGCTTCGTCGGGGTAGACAGCACAGATACGCAGTATTTT. As protein: CASSFVGVDSTDTQYF.

This clone has only a few counts. The chain employs TRBV5-1 and TRBJ1-1; 10 bases agree with TRBD1. The CDR3 length is 16 residues. The V gene end was trimmed by 1 base and the J gene end by 8 bases; junction bases not matched to a gene: 11. CDR1 is SGHRS, CDR2 YFSETQ, per germline. The CDR3 protein is CASSLIRDRGLGEAFF. The CDR3 nucleotides read TGCGCCAGCAGCTTGATACGGGACAGGGGACTCGGGGAAGCTTTCTTT.

This clone was found a few times. The genes are TRBV19 and TRBJ1-4; D gene unclear. Germline V gene sequence: CDR1 LNHDA, CDR2 SQIVND (reference sequence). Trimming took off 7 bases at V and 8 bases at J, with 14 bases between the two ends. This CDR3 is built from 13 residues. The CDR3 bases are TGTGCCAGTATGGACCGGCCGGGGGAAAAACTGTTTTTT. It encodes CASMDRPGEKLFF.